This record concerns one T cell receptor beta chain sequence. Its antigen is not identified. There are 14 residues in the CDR3. Germline assignment: CDR1 SGHVS and CDR2 FNYEAQ. Trimming took off 6 bases at V and 0 bases at J, with 9 bases between the two ends. A minimum of 6 million PBMCs was isolated per sample. RNA extraction gave at least 5 micrograms of total RNA per sample. A sample-barcoded 5' primer and a J-beta primer mix were used in a second PCR of roughly 6 to 12 cycles. TCRdb itself ran the 5' RACE reads through MiXCR, one entry per CDR3 protein. The sample includes about 640,000 distinct CDR3 sequences, under 30% of them seen just once. The entry originates in a study of blood T cells in healthy people across ages. Overall study findings and caveats: TCR beta diversity per million T cells fell roughly linearly with age. The study found more naive CD4+ cells and higher diversity in long-lived than aged donors.

The origin of this receptor is a woman aged 80 or older in good health. The chain uses TRBV7-6 and TRBJ2-4; D call uncertain. Sequenced input: blood. The CDR3 region has the DNA TGTGCCAGCAGTGCCAGTTCAGCCAAAAACATTCAGTACTTC. Translating gives CASSASSAKNIQYF. Filled out from reference TRBV7-6 and TRBJ2-4, the complete variable domain reads GAGVSQSPRYKVTKRGQDVALRCDPISGHVSLYWYRQALGQGPEFLTYFNYEAQQDKSGLPNDRFSAERPEGSISTLTIQRTEQRDSAMYRCASSASSAKNIQYFGAGTRLSVL.